A selection of T cell receptor beta chains follows, all from one sample in a study of long-term antiretroviral therapy in people with HIV. TCRdb's copy holds only in-frame clones and misses some; the assay was immunoSEQ multiplex PCR. The sample includes tens of thousands of clones, roughly 87% of them seen just once. The sequencing here drew on unsorted PBMCs, taken 1 year after starting antiretroviral therapy. These receptors were collected from a man between 18 and 35 years old with HIV. CDR3s leave out the opening cysteine and the closing phenylalanine or tryptophan. Fields, in order: V gene, J gene, CDR3 protein.

TRBV4-1	TRBJ2-3	ASSQGPITDTQY
TRBV2	TRBJ2-7	ASKGLAGEGNSYEQY
TRBV21-1	TRBJ1-2	ASSRVGRTGKGYT
TRBV6-5	TRBJ2-7	ASSNPHSSYEQY
TRBV2	TRBJ1-2	ASSPGTGALYEGYT
TRBV5-1	TRBJ2-3	ASSLRSRDRGRSDTQY
TRBV4-1	TRBJ2-7	ASSQTPDRAHEQY
TRBV6-6	TRBJ1-3	ATHQRDTIY
TRBV5-4	TRBJ1-1	ASSYRDRRDTEAF
TRBV7-9	TRBJ2-1	ASSRPGPRTF
TRBV5-6	TRBJ2-3	ASSLVTDTQY
TRBV9	TRBJ1-1	ASSVGAENEAF
TRBV19	TRBJ1-5	ASIEFGQPQH
TRBV9	TRBJ2-7	ASSVWQGGYEQY
TRBV7-2	TRBJ1-1	ASSSQGMGMNTEAF
TRBV6-5	TRBJ1-1	ASYRDMNTEAF
TRBV9	TRBJ2-7	ASSPPDGYEQY
TRBV7-9	TRBJ2-3	ASSFSGRGTDTQY
TRBV29-1	TRBJ1-5	SVEDRSGVQH
TRBV6-1	TRBJ1-1	ASRGQGTEAF
TRBV19	TRBJ1-5	ASSKETGGGNQPQH
TRBV12-5	TRBJ1-5	ASGTGGSNQPQH
TRBV29-1	TRBJ2-3	SVEGLRQATDTQY
TRBV9	TRBJ2-1	ASSVAGTRNDEQF
TRBV28	TRBJ1-5	ASSLLRDNQPQH
TRBV1	TRBJ2-1	TSSRQVYNEQF
TRBV5-4	TRBJ1-1	ASSWGNTEAF
TRBV6-6	TRBJ1-1	VGGRGAEAF
TRBV6-5	TRBJ1-1	ASRRPGSEAF
TRBV5-1	TRBJ1-2	ASSLSGSPNYGYT
TRBV14	TRBJ2-5	ASSQDRAGLRPQY
TRBV10-3	TRBJ2-2	AISELAANTGELF
TRBV7-9	TRBJ2-5	ASSLGGTGYQETQY
TRBV6-5	TRBJ2-5	ASSYQDREETQY
TRBV10-3	TRBJ1-1	AISDRKQGFEAF
TRBV4-3	TRBJ2-2	ASSQDPYTNTGELF
TRBV5-8	TRBJ2-2	ASSANRGLNTGELF
TRBV6-5	TRBJ2-2	ASSYSGTGIGELF
TRBV7-8	TRBJ2-2	ASSFPAGQPNTGELF
TRBV29-1	TRBJ1-1	SVEDPSIGITNTEAF
TRBV11-2	TRBJ2-7	ASSLTGPGPGYREQY
TRBV2	TRBJ1-1	ASFWASNTEAF
TRBV19	TRBJ1-6	ASTPGTELH
TRBV4-1	TRBJ2-7	ASSQRTGAYEQY
TRBV6-5	TRBJ1-2	ASSYSAGQVDGYT
TRBV19	TRBJ1-1	ASIPPERPENTEAF
TRBV9	TRBJ2-3	ASSVEAWSTDTQY
TRBV6-5	TRBJ2-1	ASSAGGGPYNEQF
TRBV28	TRBJ2-7	ASSFSYEQY
TRBV9	TRBJ2-2	ASSVNSPNTGELF
TRBV10-3	TRBJ2-1	AISEAGNPYNEQF
TRBV7-2	TRBJ2-3	ASSLDMADTQY